This is a list of T cell receptor beta chains from one sample in a study of blood T cell repertoires in COVID-19. Data came from immunoSEQ multiplex PCR; TCRdb stores just in-frame clones and leaves some out. The sample consists of over 75,000 clones, around 88% of them appearing once. What was sequenced was peripheral blood. All receptors derive from a man aged 50 to 60 with COVID-19, enrolled during active disease. Each CDR3 is given with its conserved first and last residue. The order of the fields is CDR3 length, D gene, clone size, V gene, J gene, CDR3 DNA, CDR3 protein. The D gene is left open where the match is weak. Not all rows give a size; the values are once, few, many and, for expanded clones, a class.

CDR3 length: 13
D gene: NA
clone size: NA
V gene: TRBV19
J gene: TRBJ1-1
CDR3 DNA: TGTGCCAGTGAGACAGGAATGGGAACTGAAGCTTTCTTT
CDR3 protein: CASETGMGTEAFF

CDR3 length: 16
D gene: TRBD1
clone size: NA
V gene: TRBV5-6
J gene: TRBJ1-5
CDR3 DNA: TGTGCCAGCAGCTCGGCCCGGGACAGAAGCAATCAGCCCCAGCATTTT
CDR3 protein: CASSSARDRSNQPQHF

CDR3 length: 15
D gene: NA
clone size: NA
V gene: TRBV9
J gene: TRBJ1-2
CDR3 DNA: TGTGCCAGCAGCGTAGATCAGGGGAGGGGTTATGGCTACACCTTC
CDR3 protein: CASSVDQGRGYGYTF

CDR3 length: 17
D gene: TRBD2
clone size: NA
V gene: TRBV7-3
J gene: TRBJ2-2
CDR3 DNA: TGTGCCAGCAGCTCCCGGACTAGCAGAGCGAACACCGGGGAGCTGTTTTTT
CDR3 protein: CASSSRTSRANTGELFF

CDR3 length: 15
D gene: NA
clone size: NA
V gene: TRBV5-1
J gene: TRBJ1-4
CDR3 DNA: TGCGCCAGCAGCTTGCCCGACACAACTAATGAAAAACTGTTTTTT
CDR3 protein: CASSLPDTTNEKLFF

CDR3 length: 15
D gene: TRBD1
clone size: NA
V gene: TRBV4-2
J gene: TRBJ1-2
CDR3 DNA: TGTGCCAGCAGCCAAGACCGGGACAGTTTCTATGGCTACACCTTC
CDR3 protein: CASSQDRDSFYGYTF

CDR3 length: 13
D gene: TRBD1
clone size: NA
V gene: TRBV12-3/TRBV12-4
J gene: TRBJ2-7
CDR3 DNA: TGTGCCAGCAGTCCCCGACAGGGGGGCGAGCAGTACTTC
CDR3 protein: CASSPRQGGEQYF

CDR3 length: 15
D gene: NA
clone size: NA
V gene: TRBV11-3
J gene: TRBJ2-7
CDR3 DNA: TGTGCCAGCAGCAGATCCGGGACACCGCCTAGCCTGCAGTACTTC
CDR3 protein: CASSRSGTPPSLQYF

CDR3 length: 15
D gene: NA
clone size: NA
V gene: TRBV18
J gene: TRBJ1-4
CDR3 DNA: TGTGCCAGCTCACCCAACAGGGCGACTAATGAAAAACTGTTTTTT
CDR3 protein: CASSPNRATNEKLFF

CDR3 length: 14
D gene: TRBD2
clone size: NA
V gene: TRBV9
J gene: TRBJ2-3
CDR3 DNA: TGTGCCAGCTCTAGCGGGGGGGCCCCAGATACGCAGTATTTT
CDR3 protein: CASSSGGAPDTQYF

CDR3 length: 14
D gene: TRBD1
clone size: once
V gene: TRBV3-1/TRBV3-2
J gene: TRBJ1-2
CDR3 DNA: TGTGCCAGCAGCCCCGGGACAGGGGGCAACGGCTACACCTTC
CDR3 protein: CASSPGTGGNGYTF

CDR3 length: 14
D gene: NA
clone size: NA
V gene: TRBV11-1
J gene: TRBJ1-3
CDR3 DNA: TGTGCCAGCAGCTTAACAGGGACTGGAAACACCATATATTTT
CDR3 protein: CASSLTGTGNTIYF

CDR3 length: 15
D gene: TRBD2
clone size: NA
V gene: TRBV9
J gene: TRBJ2-5
CDR3 DNA: TGTGCCAGCAGCCCAACTAGCGGGGGGTTCGAGACCCAGTACTTC
CDR3 protein: CASSPTSGGFETQYF

CDR3 length: 15
D gene: TRBD2
clone size: once
V gene: TRBV4-1
J gene: TRBJ2-5
CDR3 DNA: TGCGCCAGCAGCCTGGCTAGCGGGGCCCAAGAGACCCAGTACTTC
CDR3 protein: CASSLASGAQETQYF

CDR3 length: 16
D gene: NA
clone size: NA
V gene: TRBV6-5
J gene: TRBJ2-2
CDR3 DNA: TGTGCCAGCAGTTCCCCGGGACAAGCGTACACCGGGGAGCTGTTTTTT
CDR3 protein: CASSSPGQAYTGELFF

CDR3 length: 12
D gene: NA
clone size: NA
V gene: TRBV6-5
J gene: TRBJ1-2
CDR3 DNA: TGTGCCAGCAGTTACAGGGGCTATGGCTACACCTTC
CDR3 protein: CASSYRGYGYTF

CDR3 length: 13
D gene: NA
clone size: NA
V gene: TRBV30
J gene: TRBJ1-1
CDR3 DNA: TGTGCCTGGAGTATTTGGGGGAGGACTGAAGCTTTCTTT
CDR3 protein: CAWSIWGRTEAFF

CDR3 length: 21
D gene: TRBD2
clone size: NA
V gene: TRBV7-8
J gene: TRBJ2-2
CDR3 DNA: TGTGCCAGCAGCTTAAGGGTTCTACTAGCGGGGGGCGCCCCAATCACCGGGGAGCTGTTTTTT
CDR3 protein: CASSLRVLLAGGAPITGELFF

CDR3 length: 11
D gene: TRBD1
clone size: NA
V gene: TRBV3-1/TRBV3-2
J gene: TRBJ2-7
CDR3 DNA: TGTGCTACGGGACAGGCCCACGAGCAGTACTTC
CDR3 protein: CATGQAHEQYF

CDR3 length: 13
D gene: NA
clone size: once
V gene: TRBV10-3
J gene: TRBJ1-2
CDR3 DNA: TGTGCCATCAGTGAAACGGTTGACTATGGCTACACCTTC
CDR3 protein: CAISETVDYGYTF

CDR3 length: 15
D gene: TRBD1
clone size: NA
V gene: TRBV28
J gene: TRBJ2-7
CDR3 DNA: TGTGCCAGCAGTTTATCTCAGGACAGGACCTACGAGCAGTACTTC
CDR3 protein: CASSLSQDRTYEQYF

CDR3 length: 14
D gene: NA
clone size: NA
V gene: TRBV18
J gene: TRBJ2-5
CDR3 DNA: TGTGCCAGCTCACCCAATTCTCAGGAAGAGACCCAGTACTTC
CDR3 protein: CASSPNSQEETQYF

CDR3 length: 15
D gene: NA
clone size: once
V gene: TRBV19
J gene: TRBJ1-1
CDR3 DNA: TGTGCCAGTAGTATAGATTCCGAGATAAACACTGAAGCTTTCTTT
CDR3 protein: CASSIDSEINTEAFF

CDR3 length: 13
D gene: NA
clone size: NA
V gene: TRBV6-5
J gene: TRBJ1-6
CDR3 DNA: TGTGCCAGCAGTTCTCCCATGGGCTCACCCCTCCACTTT
CDR3 protein: CASSSPMGSPLHF

CDR3 length: 13
D gene: TRBD1
clone size: many
V gene: TRBV7-9
J gene: TRBJ2-7
CDR3 DNA: TGTGCCAGCAGCCGACAGGGGTTCCCCGAGCAGTACTTC
CDR3 protein: CASSRQGFPEQYF

CDR3 length: 19
D gene: TRBD2
clone size: NA
V gene: TRBV11-1
J gene: TRBJ2-3
CDR3 DNA: TGTGCCAGCAGCTTAGCCGGGCTAGCGGGGGTTCTGAGCACAGATACGCAGTATTTT
CDR3 protein: CASSLAGLAGVLSTDTQYF

CDR3 length: 14
D gene: TRBD1
clone size: NA
V gene: TRBV6-5
J gene: TRBJ2-7
CDR3 DNA: TGTGCCAGCCTAAATTGGGACAGGGCTTACGAGCAGTACTTC
CDR3 protein: CASLNWDRAYEQYF

CDR3 length: 19
D gene: NA
clone size: NA
V gene: TRBV7-2
J gene: TRBJ1-1
CDR3 DNA: TGTGCCAGCAGCTTAGGCCCCCGGGACTCCGATTCGGGGAACACTGAAGCTTTCTTT
CDR3 protein: CASSLGPRDSDSGNTEAFF

CDR3 length: 17
D gene: TRBD2
clone size: NA
V gene: TRBV18
J gene: TRBJ2-2
CDR3 DNA: TGTGCCAGCTCACCAGGAGTGGCGGGGGAGAACACCGGGGAGCTGTTTTTT
CDR3 protein: CASSPGVAGENTGELFF

CDR3 length: 15
D gene: TRBD2
clone size: few
V gene: TRBV7-2
J gene: TRBJ2-5
CDR3 DNA: TGTGCCAGCAGCCCCCTTGGGACTAGCAGTGAGACCCAGTACTTC
CDR3 protein: CASSPLGTSSETQYF

CDR3 length: 13
D gene: NA
clone size: NA
V gene: TRBV30
J gene: TRBJ1-2
CDR3 DNA: TGTGCCGGGAATCGGGGGGTAGTGTATGGCTACACCTTC
CDR3 protein: CAGNRGVVYGYTF

CDR3 length: 13
D gene: NA
clone size: NA
V gene: TRBV28
J gene: TRBJ2-5
CDR3 DNA: TGTGCCAGCAGTTTAGGTGGGAGGGAGACCCAGTACTTC
CDR3 protein: CASSLGGRETQYF

CDR3 length: 14
D gene: TRBD1
clone size: NA
V gene: TRBV5-1
J gene: TRBJ2-7
CDR3 DNA: TGCGCCAGCAGCTGGGGACAGGGGACGTACGAGCAGTACTTC
CDR3 protein: CASSWGQGTYEQYF

CDR3 length: 15
D gene: NA
clone size: NA
V gene: TRBV11-2
J gene: TRBJ1-2
CDR3 DNA: TGTGCCAGCAGCTTAGACCCCGGGGGGTACGGAGGCTACACCTTC
CDR3 protein: CASSLDPGGYGGYTF

CDR3 length: 14
D gene: TRBD1
clone size: NA
V gene: TRBV4-1
J gene: TRBJ1-1
CDR3 DNA: TGCGCCAGCAGCCACGGACAGGGGAACACTGAAGCTTTCTTT
CDR3 protein: CASSHGQGNTEAFF

CDR3 length: 16
D gene: NA
clone size: few
V gene: TRBV4-1
J gene: TRBJ1-2
CDR3 DNA: TGCGCCAGCAGTTTCGGACCTTTCGGTATCGGGGATGGCTACACCTTC
CDR3 protein: CASSFGPFGIGDGYTF

CDR3 length: 13
D gene: TRBD1
clone size: once
V gene: TRBV20-1
J gene: TRBJ1-2
CDR3 DNA: TGCAGTGCTAGTGGGCAGGGGGCCTATGGCTACACCTTC
CDR3 protein: CSASGQGAYGYTF

CDR3 length: 13
D gene: NA
clone size: NA
V gene: TRBV6-6
J gene: TRBJ1-5
CDR3 DNA: TGTGCCAGCAGTTACCAGGACAGTCAGCCCCAGCATTTT
CDR3 protein: CASSYQDSQPQHF

CDR3 length: 15
D gene: TRBD1
clone size: NA
V gene: TRBV7-9
J gene: TRBJ2-1
CDR3 DNA: TGTGCCAGCAGCACCGACAGGGGGAACTACAATGAGCAGTTCTTC
CDR3 protein: CASSTDRGNYNEQFF

CDR3 length: 13
D gene: NA
clone size: once
V gene: TRBV7-9
J gene: TRBJ1-2
CDR3 DNA: TGTGCCAGCAGCTGGGACACCCTTTATGGCTACACCTTC
CDR3 protein: CASSWDTLYGYTF

CDR3 length: 13
D gene: NA
clone size: NA
V gene: TRBV2
J gene: TRBJ2-5
CDR3 DNA: TGTGCCAGCAGCCGCAGTCCAGGGGAGACCCAGTACTTC
CDR3 protein: CASSRSPGETQYF

CDR3 length: 14
D gene: TRBD1
clone size: NA
V gene: TRBV28
J gene: TRBJ2-5
CDR3 DNA: TGTGCCAGCAGTTTGGTCAGGGGGTCAGAGACCCAGTACTTC
CDR3 protein: CASSLVRGSETQYF

CDR3 length: 13
D gene: NA
clone size: few
V gene: TRBV7-9
J gene: TRBJ1-1
CDR3 DNA: TGTGCCAGCAGCTCCCCAGGGGCCACTGAAGCTTTCTTT
CDR3 protein: CASSSPGATEAFF

CDR3 length: 16
D gene: TRBD2
clone size: NA
V gene: TRBV7-3
J gene: TRBJ2-1
CDR3 DNA: TGTGCCAGCAGCTCCCTCCCGGGACTAGACGCCAATGAGCAGTTCTTC
CDR3 protein: CASSSLPGLDANEQFF

CDR3 length: 12
D gene: NA
clone size: NA
V gene: TRBV6-6
J gene: TRBJ1-5
CDR3 DNA: TGTGCCAGCAGTTATCTGGAGCAGCCCCAGCATTTT
CDR3 protein: CASSYLEQPQHF

CDR3 length: 14
D gene: NA
clone size: NA
V gene: TRBV7-3
J gene: TRBJ2-2
CDR3 DNA: TGTGCCAGCAGCCCGGGACTGACAACCGGGGAGCTGTTTTTT
CDR3 protein: CASSPGLTTGELFF

CDR3 length: 14
D gene: TRBD1
clone size: once
V gene: TRBV3-1/TRBV3-2
J gene: TRBJ2-7
CDR3 DNA: TGTGCCAGCAGTACCGGGACAGGGACCCACGAGCAGTACTTC
CDR3 protein: CASSTGTGTHEQYF

CDR3 length: 15
D gene: NA
clone size: NA
V gene: TRBV29-1
J gene: TRBJ1-2
CDR3 DNA: TGCAGCGTTGAATCATCCGGGGGAAGTAACTATGGCTACACCTTC
CDR3 protein: CSVESSGGSNYGYTF

CDR3 length: 13
D gene: TRBD1
clone size: NA
V gene: TRBV19
J gene: TRBJ1-1
CDR3 DNA: TGTGCCAGTAGTATAGTGTCAGGGGGCGAAGCTTTCTTT
CDR3 protein: CASSIVSGGEAFF

CDR3 length: 14
D gene: NA
clone size: NA
V gene: TRBV5-4
J gene: TRBJ2-2
CDR3 DNA: TGTGCCAGCAGCCTGGAACTTAGCCCCGGGGAGCTGTTTTTT
CDR3 protein: CASSLELSPGELFF

CDR3 length: 15
D gene: NA
clone size: NA
V gene: TRBV28
J gene: TRBJ1-6
CDR3 DNA: TGTGCCAGCAGTTCGGGGTATTCCTATAATTCACCCCTCCACTTT
CDR3 protein: CASSSGYSYNSPLHF

CDR3 length: 9
D gene: NA
clone size: NA
V gene: TRBV5-1
J gene: TRBJ2-7
CDR3 DNA: TGCGCCACTACCGGGAAAAGGTACTTC
CDR3 protein: CATTGKRYF